The sequence of this TCR beta chain was determined in a study of blood T cell repertoires in COVID-19 (dated by TCRdb to 2019 to 2021). In the study overall: The collaborator samples originated in the United States, Italy and Spain and spanned the acute and convalescent phases of COVID-19. The prospective study material was composed of cDNA or gDNA derived from T cells, B-cell-depleted T cells, or PBMCs. Subjects who had been exposed to COVID-19, were actively infected with it, or had recovered from it provided the deeply sampled blood TCRbeta repertoires that made up the dataset. The repertoires were released in a freely available public database meant as a resource for research on the immune response to SARS-CoV-2. The samples were drawn from two sources: the first 160 participants of the ongoing ImmuneRACE study, and about 1,300 subjects contributed by 6 global collaborators. The sample metadata nearly always contained a de-identified subject ID, COVID-19 status, age in years and sex. Where available, HLA class I and class II types were obtained from metadata supplied by the sample provider rather than from assay-based typing.

From V the trimming removes 3 bases and from J it removes 0 bases, while the gene matches leave 7 bases of the junction unaccounted for. From cysteine to phenylalanine, the CDR3 is 17 amino acids long. Of all the DNA, just the CDR3 is kept, 51 bases in frame from base 1. As encoded in the germline V gene (reference sequence), CDR1 is LGHDT while CDR2 is YNNKEL. Participants in the prospective study were aged roughly 18 to 100 years, lived in some 24 United States geographic areas, and enrolled through a virtual design. Cohort assignment in the prospective study relied on participant-reported clinical history from a screening survey and a study questionnaire. In the prospective study, whole blood, serum and a nasopharyngeal or oropharyngeal swab were collected from each participant by mobile phlebotomists. Over a roughly 2-month period, participants in the prospective study had the option of providing additional blood draws and questionnaires. Before DNA extraction, blood samples from the prospective study were shipped at room temperature or frozen.

The paper as a whole reports these results and caveats: Clinical and demographic metadata were provided uncurated, with the amount varying by source and participant.

TCRbeta CDR3 regions were amplified from genomic DNA by means of the immunoSEQ Assay, a bias-controlled multiplex PCR. Per the authors' processing: Within the assay, amplification of reference gene primers was used to estimate how many nucleated cells each sample contained. Sequence reads were collapsed and filtered to measure the absolute abundance of every unique TCRbeta CDR3 rearrangement. For each sample, productive Simpson clonality was calculated by taking the square root of Simpson's diversity index across productive rearrangements. The source is immuneACCESS, and TCRdb retained only in-frame sequences with V and J called. Part of the clones is not carried over; for the studies checked, unresolved V genes explain less than half of this, and the remainder is unexplained. V, J and clone size are those of that table, while D and trimming were read from the DNA. Here the sample has more than 200,000 clones; 85% to 90% occur a single time. Less than 4.5% of the sample lies in the top ten.

With respect to this clone: Its antigen has not been determined. It has no much larger one-base neighbor in the sample; base qualities were not kept.

The material sequenced was PBMCs or T cells enriched from blood (not recorded which). This chain is built from TRBV3-1 (or the pseudogene TRBV3-2) and TRBJ1-3, with 8 middle bases fitting TRBD1. This receptor was taken from a young woman with acute COVID-19. The CDR3 reads as follows: CASSQWTGPSSGNTIYF. The DNA reads as follows: TGTGCCAGCAGCCAGTGGACAGGGCCATCCTCTGGAAACACCATATATTTT.